The 4 T cell receptor beta chains below were found in one sample sequenced in a study of T cell repertoires in cytomegalovirus infection (dated by TCRdb to about 2019). Reads for this sample came from an Illumina HiSeq 1500. The public reads were reanalyzed by TCRdb: fastp trimming at Q25, MiXCR alignment, in-frame beta chains only. Every CDR3 protein is listed once, alongside the most common genes and DNA of its rows. The sample yields 150,000 to 200,000 distinct CDR3 sequences; approximately 17% were counted once. The leading ten clones occupy around 20% of the sample. Sequences were obtained from CD8+ T cells from PBMCs. These receptor sequences come from a human donor in good health (CMV status not recorded). Some clones in this sample may be carry-over from other donors' samples.

This clonotype was observed a few times. The V call is TRBV5-1, the J call TRBJ2-7, with 11 bases fitting TRBD1. The germline V gene encodes CDR1 SGHRS and CDR2 YFSETQ. Germline trimming cut 4 bases from V and 2 bases from J; bases unmatched to any gene: 5. CDR3 length equals 15 residues. The CDR3 DNA is TGCGCCAGCAGCCGGACAGGGGGCTTTACCTACGAGCAGTACTTC. This encodes CASSRTGGFTYEQYF.

This clonotype has only a few counts. The chain has TRBV7-9 and TRBJ2-4; 9 positions agree with TRBD1. Germline loops: CDR1 SEHNR, CDR2 FQNEAQ (reference sequence). The trim removed 5 bases at V and 7 bases at J, leaving 6 bases unmatched. This CDR3 comprises 14 residues. CDR3 amino acids: CASSPRTGVNIQYF. In DNA form, the CDR3 reads TGTGCCAGCAGCCCGCGGACAGGGGTGAACATTCAGTACTTC.

The rearrangement uses TRBV7-7 and TRBJ2-1; 10 positions match TRBD2. Per germline, CDR1 SSHAT and CDR2 FNYEAQ (reference sequence). This CDR3 has 16 residues. Losses at the gene ends were 2 bases for V and 2 bases for J; bases not matched to a gene: 3. CDR3 sequence reads: CASSLNSGRPYNEQFF. CDR3 bases: TGTGCCAGCAGCTTAAATAGCGGGAGGCCCTACAATGAGCAGTTCTTC.

This sequence joins TRBV7-8 and TRBJ2-5, with D maybe TRBD1 (6 bases). V was shortened by 5 bases and J by 7 bases, with 23 bases between the two germline ends. This CDR3 comprises 16 residues. Germline assignment: CDR1 SGHVS and CDR2 FQNEAQ. The CDR3 spells CASSPKTGTSRGTQYF. The CDR3 DNA follows: TGTGCCAGCAGCCCGAAAACCGGGACATCCAGAGGGACCCAGTACTTC.